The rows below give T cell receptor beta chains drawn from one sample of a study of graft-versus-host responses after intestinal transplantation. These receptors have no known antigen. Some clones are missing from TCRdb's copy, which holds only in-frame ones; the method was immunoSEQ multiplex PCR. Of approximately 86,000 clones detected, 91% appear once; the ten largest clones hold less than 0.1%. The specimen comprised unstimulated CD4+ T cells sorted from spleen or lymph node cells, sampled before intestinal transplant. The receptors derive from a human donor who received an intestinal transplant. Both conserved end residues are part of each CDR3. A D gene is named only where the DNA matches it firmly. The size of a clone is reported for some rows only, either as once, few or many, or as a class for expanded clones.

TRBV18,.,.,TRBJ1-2,CASSSLRSDTSLSGYTF,TGTGCCAGCTCATCCCTCCGTTCGGACACCTCTTTAAGTGGCTACACCTTC
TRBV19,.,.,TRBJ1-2,CASSISGNGYTF,TGTGCCAGTAGTATATCGGGGAATGGCTACACCTTC
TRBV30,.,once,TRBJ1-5,CAWSVSVWGGSNQPQHF,TGTGCCTGGAGTGTAAGTGTTTGGGGAGGAAGCAATCAGCCCCAGCATTTT
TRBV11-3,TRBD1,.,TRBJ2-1,CASSPRTGMDNEQFF,TGTGCCAGCAGCCCGCGGACAGGAATGGACAATGAGCAGTTCTTC
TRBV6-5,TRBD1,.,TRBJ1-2,CASRTGQGLGYTF,TGTGCCAGCAGGACCGGACAGGGGCTTGGCTACACCTTC
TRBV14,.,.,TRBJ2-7,CASSQRAYGQTYEQYF,TGTGCCAGCAGCCAAAGGGCATATGGACAGACCTACGAGCAGTACTTC
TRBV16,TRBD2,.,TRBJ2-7,CASSQRGRGMTSGPSYEQYF,TGTGCCAGCAGCCAACGGGGGAGGGGGATGACTAGCGGTCCATCCTACGAGCAGTACTTC
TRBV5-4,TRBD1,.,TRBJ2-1,CASSYTGVDEQFF,TGTGCCAGCAGCTATACAGGGGTCGATGAGCAGTTCTTC
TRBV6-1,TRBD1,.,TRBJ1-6,CASRGTGGSPLHF,TGTGCCAGCAGGGGGACAGGGGGTTCACCCCTCCACTTT
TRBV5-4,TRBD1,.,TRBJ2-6,CASSSSAGTGGFGGANVLTF,TGTGCCAGCAGCTCCTCCGCCGGGACAGGGGGCTTTGGAGGGGCCAACGTTCTGACTTTC
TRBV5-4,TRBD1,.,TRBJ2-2,CASSLFGQGPGELFF,TGTGCCAGCAGCTTGTTTGGACAGGGGCCCGGGGAGCTGTTTTTT
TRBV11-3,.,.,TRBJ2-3,CARDMDTQYF,TGTGCCAGGGACATGGATACGCAGTATTTT
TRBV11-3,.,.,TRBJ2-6,CASSLDAAGANVLTF,TGTGCCAGCAGCTTAGATGCAGCTGGGGCCAACGTCCTGACTTTC
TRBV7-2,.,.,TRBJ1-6,CASSWRPMNSPLHF,TGTGCCAGCAGCTGGAGGCCCATGAATTCACCCCTCCACTTT
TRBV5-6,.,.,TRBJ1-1,CASSLDRITEAFF,TGTGCCAGCAGCCTTGACAGGATCACTGAAGCTTTCTTT
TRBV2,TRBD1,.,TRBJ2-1,CASRRQGNYNEQFF,TGTGCCAGCAGGCGACAGGGGAACTACAATGAGCAGTTCTTC
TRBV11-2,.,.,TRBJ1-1,CASSTHYHINTEAFF,TGTGCCAGCAGCACCCACTACCACATAAACACTGAAGCTTTCTTT
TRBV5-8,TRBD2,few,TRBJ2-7,CASSLVVSSGVNEQYF,TGTGCCAGCAGCTTGGTGGTCTCTAGCGGGGTAAACGAGCAGTACTTC
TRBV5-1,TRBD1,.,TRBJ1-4,CASSWGQGVPNEKLFF,TGCGCCAGCAGCTGGGGACAGGGGGTACCAAATGAAAAACTGTTTTTT
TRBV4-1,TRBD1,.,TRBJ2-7,CASSLPGQGLYEQYF,TGCGCCAGCAGCCTGCCGGGACAGGGGCTCTACGAGCAGTACTTC
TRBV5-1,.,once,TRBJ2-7,CASSLTQFYEQYF,TGCGCCAGCAGCTTGACTCAATTCTACGAGCAGTACTTC
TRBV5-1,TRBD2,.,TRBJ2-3,CASSLGSLAGSTDTQYF,TGCGCCAGCAGCTTGGGATCCCTAGCGGGTAGCACAGATACGCAGTATTTT
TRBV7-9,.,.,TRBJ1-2,CASSLLPGNYGYTF,TGTGCCAGCAGCTTATTGCCAGGGAACTATGGCTACACCTTC
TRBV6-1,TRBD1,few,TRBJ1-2,CASSMTGDYGYTF,TGTGCCAGCAGTATGACAGGGGACTATGGCTACACCTTC
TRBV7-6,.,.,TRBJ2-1,CASSLVSGRHEQFF,TGTGCCAGCAGCTTAGTGTCAGGGAGGCATGAGCAGTTCTTC